This T cell receptor beta chain was documented in a study of blood T cell repertoires in COVID-19. Study as a whole: COVID-19 samples from acute and convalescent phases originated in the United States, Italy and Spain. From T cells, B-cell-depleted T cells, or PBMCs came the material, which was cDNA or gDNA.

Per the authors' pipeline: It was from reference gene primer amplification that nucleated cell counts were estimated. Libraries were prepared by immunoSEQ multiplex PCR; TCRdb keeps only in-frame clonotypes and omits some of them. That table furnishes V, J and clone size, whereas the DNA furnished D and trimming. The profile shows 120,000 or so clones, approximately 82% of them singletons. The ends lost 7 bases at V and 4 bases at J; junction bases unmatched: 6. Germline V gene lookup returns CDR1 ENHRY and CDR2 SYGVKD. The CDR3 has 13 residues. This sequence originates from a woman of 80 years or more with acute or convalescent COVID-19. Sequencing was carried out using peripheral blood. This sequence joins TRBV10-3 and TRBJ1-1; 7 nucleotides align to TRBD1. The CDR3 sequence: CAIIGDSFTEAFF. For the CDR3, the DNA is TGTGCCATCATCGGGGACAGCTTCACTGAAGCTTTCTTT.